A selection of T cell receptor beta chains follows, all from one sample in a study of blood T cell repertoires in COVID-19. The data were produced by immunoSEQ multiplex PCR, yet TCRdb's version contains in-frame clones alone and is incomplete. The sample consists of some 450,000 clones, approximately 88% of them appearing once. Sequencing was done on a sample of peripheral blood. All receptors derive from a woman in her forties or fifties with COVID-19, enrolled during active disease. The CDR3 runs from the conserved cysteine through the conserved F or W. The D gene is left open where the match is weak. Clone size is given for some rows only: seen once, a few or many times, or a class if the clone is expanded.

abundance: .; v_gene: TRBV4-1; j_gene: TRBJ2-7; d_gene: TRBD1; CDR3nt: TGCGCCAGCAGCCAACGAGACAGGGGGCAATACGAGCAGTACTTC; CDR3aa: CASSQRDRGQYEQYF
abundance: .; v_gene: TRBV6-6; j_gene: TRBJ2-7; d_gene: TRBD2; CDR3nt: TGTGCCAGCAGGAGAGTGACTAGCGGGGTTTCCTACGAGCAGTACTTC; CDR3aa: CASRRVTSGVSYEQYF
abundance: .; v_gene: TRBV11-1; j_gene: TRBJ2-3; d_gene: TRBD2; CDR3nt: TGTGCCAGCAGCGCGGGGGACACAGATACGCAGTATTTT; CDR3aa: CASSAGDTDTQYF
abundance: .; v_gene: TRBV28; j_gene: TRBJ2-7; d_gene: TRBD1; CDR3nt: TGTGCCAGCAGTCCATCAACCGGGACAGGTTACGAGCAGTACTTC; CDR3aa: CASSPSTGTGYEQYF
abundance: .; v_gene: TRBV7-6; j_gene: TRBJ2-1; d_gene: TRBD1; CDR3nt: TGTGCCAGCAGCCTAAAAGGGGGCGCTTATAATGAGCAGTTCTTC; CDR3aa: CASSLKGGAYNEQFF
abundance: .; v_gene: TRBV27; j_gene: TRBJ1-1; d_gene: .; CDR3nt: TGTGCCAGCAGTTTATCTCGGAACACTGAAGCTTTCTTT; CDR3aa: CASSLSRNTEAFF
abundance: .; v_gene: TRBV5-3; j_gene: TRBJ1-2; d_gene: .; CDR3nt: TGTGCCAGAAGTGGGGGGGAGGCCCCTGTCTATGGCTACACCTTC; CDR3aa: CARSGGEAPVYGYTF
abundance: .; v_gene: TRBV5-7; j_gene: TRBJ2-1; d_gene: .; CDR3nt: TGTGCCAGCAGCTTGTATTTACAGAGGCAGTTCTTC; CDR3aa: CASSLYLQRQFF
abundance: .; v_gene: TRBV19; j_gene: TRBJ2-2; d_gene: TRBD2; CDR3nt: TGTGCCAGTGCTCTAGCGGGGGACACAACCACCGGGGAGCTGTTTTTT; CDR3aa: CASALAGDTTTGELFF
abundance: .; v_gene: TRBV6-1; j_gene: TRBJ1-2; d_gene: .; CDR3nt: TGTGCCAGCAGTGAGGGGGACACGGACTATGGCTACACCTTC; CDR3aa: CASSEGDTDYGYTF
abundance: .; v_gene: TRBV2; j_gene: TRBJ1-2; d_gene: .; CDR3nt: TGTGCCAGTCTGTGGGGATCAGGGCTTGGCTACACCTTC; CDR3aa: CASLWGSGLGYTF
abundance: .; v_gene: TRBV9; j_gene: TRBJ1-3; d_gene: .; CDR3nt: TGTGCCAGCAGCTTCCAAAGTGAGAGCTCTGGAAACACCATATATTTT; CDR3aa: CASSFQSESSGNTIYF
abundance: once; v_gene: TRBV7-9; j_gene: TRBJ1-2; d_gene: .; CDR3nt: TGTGCCAGCAGCTTCTCCACAAGTGGCTACACCTTC; CDR3aa: CASSFSTSGYTF
abundance: .; v_gene: TRBV6-5; j_gene: TRBJ2-1; d_gene: .; CDR3nt: .; CDR3aa: CASSPSIWGTGNRFF
abundance: few; v_gene: TRBV7-8; j_gene: TRBJ1-1; d_gene: .; CDR3nt: TGTGCCAGCAGCGGGGTCCGGGGCACTGAAGCTTTCTTT; CDR3aa: CASSGVRGTEAFF
abundance: .; v_gene: TRBV5-1; j_gene: TRBJ2-6; d_gene: .; CDR3nt: TGCGCCAGCCGATTGGACTCACCTCTTATGGTCCTGACTTTC; CDR3aa: CASRLDSPLMVLTF
abundance: .; v_gene: TRBV11-2; j_gene: TRBJ1-3; d_gene: .; CDR3nt: TGTGCCAGCAGCTTGACAAGCACCATATATTTT; CDR3aa: CASSLTSTIYF
abundance: .; v_gene: TRBV27; j_gene: TRBJ2-3; d_gene: TRBD1; CDR3nt: TGTGCCAGCAGTCGGACAGGTTATCATGGGTCAGATACGCAGTATTTT; CDR3aa: CASSRTGYHGSDTQYF
abundance: .; v_gene: TRBV15; j_gene: TRBJ1-2; d_gene: TRBD1; CDR3nt: TGTGCCACCAGCGACGCCGGGACAGGGAATAATGGCTACACCTTC; CDR3aa: CATSDAGTGNNGYTF
abundance: .; v_gene: TRBV10-3; j_gene: TRBJ2-3; d_gene: .; CDR3nt: TGTGCCATCAGTGAACCAGAGGTTACAGATACGCAGTATTTT; CDR3aa: CAISEPEVTDTQYF
abundance: .; v_gene: TRBV11-2; j_gene: TRBJ1-1; d_gene: .; CDR3nt: TGTGCCAGCAGCGTACAGGAGAACACTGAAGCTTTCTTT; CDR3aa: CASSVQENTEAFF
abundance: .; v_gene: TRBV15; j_gene: TRBJ1-1; d_gene: .; CDR3nt: TGTGCCACCAGCAGAGAACCCCAGGGGTACACTGAAGCTTTCTTT; CDR3aa: CATSREPQGYTEAFF
abundance: .; v_gene: TRBV11-2; j_gene: TRBJ2-7; d_gene: .; CDR3nt: TGTGCCAGCAGCTTAGTCCCCTCCGGGGTCTCCTACGAGCAGTACTTC; CDR3aa: CASSLVPSGVSYEQYF
abundance: .; v_gene: TRBV19; j_gene: TRBJ1-4; d_gene: TRBD1; CDR3nt: TGTGCCAGTACCCCAAGGGGCAGGGGGGAAAAACTGTTTTTT; CDR3aa: CASTPRGRGEKLFF
abundance: .; v_gene: TRBV7-6; j_gene: TRBJ1-1; d_gene: TRBD1; CDR3nt: TGTGCCAGCAGCTTAGCAGGACAGGGAGGCACTGAAGCTTTCTTT; CDR3aa: CASSLAGQGGTEAFF
abundance: .; v_gene: TRBV6-5; j_gene: TRBJ1-6; d_gene: .; CDR3nt: TGTGCCAGCAGTAGGGGTCCTAATTCACCCCTCCACTTT; CDR3aa: CASSRGPNSPLHF
abundance: .; v_gene: TRBV5-1; j_gene: TRBJ1-1; d_gene: .; CDR3nt: TGCGCCAGCAGCTTGGCGGGGTCCACTGAAGCTTTCTTT; CDR3aa: CASSLAGSTEAFF
abundance: .; v_gene: TRBV4-1; j_gene: TRBJ2-7; d_gene: TRBD2; CDR3nt: TGCGCCAGCAGCCGAGAAGCTAGCGGCTTAACCTACGAGCAGTACTTC; CDR3aa: CASSREASGLTYEQYF
abundance: .; v_gene: TRBV7-7; j_gene: TRBJ2-5; d_gene: .; CDR3nt: TGTGCCAGCAGCTTAGGGTCGACTAGCCAAGAGACCCAGTACTTC; CDR3aa: CASSLGSTSQETQYF
abundance: .; v_gene: TRBV3-1/TRBV3-2; j_gene: TRBJ2-1; d_gene: TRBD2; CDR3nt: TGTGCCAGCACCCAAGAGTATAGGCGGGGGGGCCACGGTGAGCAGTTCTTC; CDR3aa: CASTQEYRRGGHGEQFF
abundance: .; v_gene: TRBV6-5; j_gene: TRBJ1-1; d_gene: TRBD1; CDR3nt: TGTGCCAGCATCGCGACAGGGAAGACTGAAGCTTTCTTT; CDR3aa: CASIATGKTEAFF
abundance: .; v_gene: TRBV2; j_gene: TRBJ2-1; d_gene: .; CDR3nt: TGTGCCAGCAGTTACCAGGGCTACAATGAGCAGTTCTTC; CDR3aa: CASSYQGYNEQFF
abundance: .; v_gene: TRBV6-1; j_gene: TRBJ1-4; d_gene: .; CDR3nt: TGTGCCAGCAGTGAAGTCCCCAGTAATGAAAAACTGTTTTTT; CDR3aa: CASSEVPSNEKLFF
abundance: .; v_gene: TRBV28; j_gene: TRBJ1-6; d_gene: TRBD1; CDR3nt: TGTGCCAGCAGTTCCGGGACAGGACACTATTCACCCCTCCACTTT; CDR3aa: CASSSGTGHYSPLHF
abundance: .; v_gene: TRBV6-5; j_gene: TRBJ1-1; d_gene: .; CDR3nt: TGTGCCAGCAGTTACATGGGGAGTTACACTGAAGCTTTCTTT; CDR3aa: CASSYMGSYTEAFF
abundance: .; v_gene: TRBV28; j_gene: TRBJ1-1; d_gene: TRBD1; CDR3nt: TGTGCCAGCACCCTGGACAGGGACACTGAAGCTTTCTTT; CDR3aa: CASTLDRDTEAFF
abundance: .; v_gene: TRBV5-1; j_gene: TRBJ1-1; d_gene: .; CDR3nt: TGCGCCAGCTCCACAATGAACACTGAAGCTTTCTTT; CDR3aa: CASSTMNTEAFF
abundance: .; v_gene: TRBV30; j_gene: TRBJ2-3; d_gene: .; CDR3nt: TGTGCTTGTATGCGCGGGCTTTTCACAGATACGCAGTATTTT; CDR3aa: CACMRGLFTDTQYF
abundance: .; v_gene: TRBV29-1; j_gene: TRBJ1-2; d_gene: .; CDR3nt: TGCAGCGTCCCCGAGGGGGGGGTTGGCTACACCTTC; CDR3aa: CSVPEGGVGYTF
abundance: once; v_gene: TRBV5-1; j_gene: TRBJ2-1; d_gene: .; CDR3nt: TGCGCCAGCAGCTTCTTCGGCCCCCAGGGAAATGAGCAGTTCTTC; CDR3aa: CASSFFGPQGNEQFF
abundance: .; v_gene: TRBV3-1/TRBV3-2; j_gene: TRBJ1-3; d_gene: TRBD1; CDR3nt: TGTGCCAGCAGCCGCGGACAGGGAACGGGGAGAAACACCATATATTTT; CDR3aa: CASSRGQGTGRNTIYF
abundance: .; v_gene: TRBV10-3; j_gene: TRBJ2-3; d_gene: TRBD1; CDR3nt: TGTGCCATCAGTCCGACAGGGGCCACCGTAGATACGCAGTATTTT; CDR3aa: CAISPTGATVDTQYF
abundance: once; v_gene: TRBV6-5; j_gene: TRBJ2-3; d_gene: TRBD2; CDR3nt: TGTGCCAGCAGTAACTTAGCGGGGGGGTTTACAGATACGCAGTATTTT; CDR3aa: CASSNLAGGFTDTQYF
abundance: once; v_gene: TRBV21-1; j_gene: TRBJ2-7; d_gene: .; CDR3nt: TGTGCCAGCAGCAGAGCCGGGACAGGGGGGTACGAGCAGTACTTC; CDR3aa: CASSRAGTGGYEQYF
abundance: .; v_gene: TRBV30; j_gene: TRBJ1-3; d_gene: .; CDR3nt: TGTGCCTGGAAGCACGCATCTGGAAACACCATATATTTT; CDR3aa: CAWKHASGNTIYF
abundance: .; v_gene: TRBV6-1; j_gene: TRBJ1-5; d_gene: TRBD1; CDR3nt: TGTGCCAGCAGTGAAGGTCCCCCCGGACAGGGGCGCCAGCATTTT; CDR3aa: CASSEGPPGQGRQHF
abundance: .; v_gene: TRBV11-3; j_gene: TRBJ2-1; d_gene: .; CDR3nt: TGTGCCAGCAGCTTCAGAAAAAGCTCCTACAATGAGCAGTTCTTC; CDR3aa: CASSFRKSSYNEQFF
abundance: .; v_gene: TRBV18; j_gene: TRBJ1-2; d_gene: .; CDR3nt: TGTGCCAGCTCATTCGAGGACTTCGGGGTCTTC; CDR3aa: CASSFEDFGVF
abundance: .; v_gene: TRBV25-1; j_gene: TRBJ1-2; d_gene: .; CDR3nt: TGTGCCAGCAGTGAAAAGGGGCGGGGGGATGGCTACACCTTC; CDR3aa: CASSEKGRGDGYTF
abundance: .; v_gene: TRBV21-1; j_gene: TRBJ2-1; d_gene: .; CDR3nt: TGTGCCAGCAGCAAAGGGCGGGCTAGCGGGAGATCCAATGAGCAGTTCTTC; CDR3aa: CASSKGRASGRSNEQFF
abundance: once; v_gene: TRBV3-1/TRBV3-2; j_gene: TRBJ1-6; d_gene: .; CDR3nt: TGTGCCAGCAGCTCTAGGAGGGGTGGGGGATCACCCCTCCACTTT; CDR3aa: CASSSRRGGGSPLHF
abundance: .; v_gene: TRBV5-4; j_gene: TRBJ2-7; d_gene: TRBD1; CDR3nt: TGTGCCAGCAGTTACGACAGGGGCCGACTCTACGAGCAGTACTTC; CDR3aa: CASSYDRGRLYEQYF